The 26 T cell receptor beta chains listed next were all sequenced from one sample in a study of T-cell memory formation after mild COVID-19. Using its own MiXCR run on the 5' RACE reads, TCRdb lists one record per CDR3 protein. The sample holds 350,000 to 500,000 distinct CDR3 sequences; around 19% are singletons and the top ten take around 8%. The sequenced sample was PBMCs or a T cell subset sorted from them (not recorded which). The receptors here all came from an adult woman who had mild COVID-19 (a few samples of this study predate the infection). Cell type and time point are not known.

V and J are TRBV7-9 and TRBJ1-1; D is unclear. Germline lookup yields CDR1 SEHNR and CDR2 FQNEAQ (reference sequence). This CDR3 comprises 10 residues. Trimming left V 8 bases short and J 12 bases short, with 13 bases between. Written as DNA, the CDR3 is TGTGCCAGCGGTGGAGAGGGCCCTTTCTTT. Translated, it gives CASGGEGPFF.

This clonotype has only a few counts. CDR3 sequence reads: CASSQGGDGYTF. The CDR3 nucleotides are TGCGCCAGCAGCCAGGGTGGCGATGGCTACACCTTC. The rearrangement links TRBV5-1 to TRBJ1-2; D is perhaps TRBD1 (5 bases). Germline CDR1 and CDR2: SGHRS and YFSETQ. The V and J ends lost 4 bases and 6 bases respectively, with 10 bases between them. The CDR3 loop spans 12 amino acids. Combining the CDR3 with reference TRBV5-1 and TRBJ1-2 gives the whole variable domain KAGVTQTPRYLIKTRGQQVTLSCSPISGHRSVSWYQQTPGQGLQFLFEYFSETQRNKGNFPGRFSGRQFSNSRSEMNVSTLELGDSALYLCASSQGGDGYTFGSGTRLTVV.

The V and J genes are TRBV7-3 and TRBJ1-2; 8 positions match TRBD1. The CDR3 loop spans 16 amino acids. The germline CDR1 and CDR2 sequences are SGHTA and FQGTGA. J was trimmed by 4 bases and V by 5 bases; bases with no gene match: 12. The DNA of the CDR3 is TGTGCCAGCAGCCCAGGGCCAGGGGGCGACTCCTATGGCTACACCTTC. Translating it yields CASSPGPGGDSYGYTF.

This clonotype was counted only a few times. The gene calls are TRBV18 and TRBJ2-3; 8 positions match TRBD1. CDR1 and CDR2 from the germline V gene are KGHSH and LQKENI. The CDR3 is 14 residues long. The ends lost 2 bases at V and 6 bases at J; junction bases unmatched: 4. The CDR3 protein is CASSPSAGGDTQYF. The CDR3 DNA is TGTGCCAGCTCACCATCCGCAGGGGGCGATACGCAGTATTTT.

In this sample, this clonotype turned up a few times. V and J are TRBV11-3 and TRBJ2-1; tentatively, D is TRBD2 (5 bases). Trimming pared 6 bases from V and 2 bases from J, leaving 14 bases between. The CDR3 is made up of 15 amino acids. Per the germline V gene, CDR1 is SGHNT and CDR2 is YENEEA. CDR3 sequence reads: CASRKSGSPYNEQFF. DNA for the CDR3: TGTGCCAGCAGGAAAAGCGGATCCCCCTACAATGAGCAGTTCTTC.

This clonotype has only a few counts. This rearrangement joins TRBV9 to TRBJ2-2; D remains ambiguous. Germline-derived CDR1 and CDR2 are SGDLS and YYNGEE. Trimming shortened V by 0 bases and J by 4 bases, and 10 bases separated the two germline ends. The CDR3 runs to 15 residues. CDR3 in DNA: TGTGCCAGCAGCGTAGGAGGAGCCACCACCGGGGAGCTGTTTTTT. As protein: CASSVGGATTGELFF.

This clonotype was observed a handful of times. The chain has TRBV29-1 and TRBJ1-3; D unresolved. V was clipped by 2 bases and J by 0 bases, with 8 bases between them. Germline values: CDR1 SQVTM, CDR2 ANQGSEA. The CDR3 sequence is 14 residues long. CDR3 residues: CSVERKGSGNTIYF. DNA for the CDR3: TGCAGCGTTGAACGGAAGGGCTCTGGAAACACCATATATTTT. Together with reference TRBV29-1 and TRBJ1-3, the CDR3 gives the full variable domain: SAVISQKPSRDICQRGTSLTIQCQVDSQVTMMFWYRQQPGQSLTLIATANQGSEATYESGFVIDKFPISRPNLTFSTLTVSNMSPEDSSIYLCSVERKGSGNTIYFGEGSWLTVV.

This clonotype showed up just a few times. The rearrangement uses TRBV3-1 and TRBJ2-7; D uncertain. Germline assignment: CDR1 LGHDT and CDR2 YNNKEL (reference sequence). V was clipped by 0 bases and J by 6 bases, with 9 bases between them. The CDR3 covers 13 residues. CDR3 sequence (DNA): TGTGCCAGCAGCCAAGATATACCGGCCGAGCAGTACTTC. Its protein is CASSQDIPAEQYF.

This clonotype has a handful of counts. The chain combines TRBV20-1 with TRBJ2-1; the match to TRBD2 covers 9 bases. In germline, CDR1 is DFQATT, CDR2 SNEGSKA (reference sequence). V gave up 4 bases and J gave up 4 bases; unmatched junction bases: 2. CDR3 length: 13 residues. This chain's CDR3 is CSAKTSGYNEQFF. DNA of the CDR3: TGCAGTGCTAAGACTAGCGGATACAATGAGCAGTTCTTC.

The sample holds a few counts of this clonotype. The chain has TRBV20-1 and TRBJ2-7, with D possibly TRBD1 on 6 matching bases. The CDR3 consists of 12 residues. The germline V gene encodes CDR1 DFQATT and CDR2 SNEGSKA (reference sequence). The CDR3 loop reads CRASRTEYEQYF. The CDR3 DNA reads as TGCAGGGCGTCTCGGACAGAATACGAGCAGTACTTC.

This clonotype turned up a few times. The chain couples TRBV7-9 to TRBJ1-1; D unclear. Germline-derived CDR1 and CDR2 are SEHNR and FQNEAQ (reference sequence). The CDR3 length is 15 residues. The ends were cut back, 2 bases at V and 2 bases at J, with 12 bases in the middle. The DNA for the CDR3 is TGTGCCAGCAGCTTATTAGCGGCAGAAAACACTGAAGCTTTCTTT. The encoded protein is CASSLLAAENTEAFF.

This clonotype came up a few times. V is TRBV7-8 and J is TRBJ2-2; possible D gene TRBD1, 6 bases. CDR1 is SGHVS, CDR2 FQNEAQ, per germline. CDR3 length: 15 residues. V lost 0 bases, J lost 7 bases, and 12 bases lay in between. The DNA of the CDR3 is TGTGCCAGCAGCTTAGCCCAGGGGTGGGGCGGGGAGCTGTTTTTT. Residues: CASSLAQGWGGELFF.

The chain carries TRBV15 and TRBJ1-1; TRBD1 might be the D (6 bases). Germline assignment: CDR1 LNHNV and CDR2 YYDKDF (reference sequence). Trimming took 8 bases from V and 0 from J, leaving 16 bases between them. The CDR3 extends over 15 amino acids. The CDR3 DNA reads TGTGCCACCTACCCAGGCGGGACATTGAACACTGAAGCTTTCTTT. It specifies CATYPGGTLNTEAFF.

This clonotype was counted only a few times. The chain has TRBV2 and TRBJ2-2; D is undetermined. Germline CDR1 reads SNHLY; CDR2 reads FYNNEI. This CDR3 comprises 13 residues. V dropped 6 bases and J dropped 1 base, with 6 bases sitting between them. CDR3 region: CASSVKNTGELFF. The CDR3, as DNA: TGTGCCAGCAGCGTGAAGAACACCGGGGAGCTGTTTTTT.

This clonotype was observed a handful of times. V gene TRBV7-6 combines with J gene TRBJ2-5; a weak D match, TRBD1 (6 bases). Trimming removed 6 bases at V and 5 bases at J, with 13 bases between. The CDR3 totals 13 residues. The germline V gene has CDR1 SGHVS and CDR2 FNYEAQ. In nucleotides, the CDR3 is TGTGCCAGCAGAGGGGACAACGGGGAGACCCAGTACTTC. Translation gives CASRGDNGETQYF.

This sequence joins TRBV30 and TRBJ2-3; TRBD1 aligns across 7 bases. The germline gives CDR1 GTSNPN, CDR2 SVGIG (reference sequence). The trim removed 2 bases at V and 4 bases at J, leaving 3 bases unmatched. The CDR3 is made up of 13 amino acids. The CDR3 is CAWSYRGSDTQYF. The CDR3 DNA reads TGTGCCTGGAGTTACAGGGGATCAGATACGCAGTATTTT.

This clonotype was observed a handful of times. The chain is built from TRBV5-6 and TRBJ1-1, with 8 bases matching TRBD1. The CDR3 covers 15 residues. CDR1 is SGHDT and CDR2 is YYEEEE in the germline V gene. V gave up 4 bases and J gave up 1 base; unmatched junction bases: 6. This CDR3 is CASSISGTGNTEAFF. The CDR3 bases are TGTGCCAGCAGCATATCCGGGACAGGGAACACTGAAGCTTTCTTT.

This clonotype was seen more than once but under ten times. This chain joins TRBV29-1 and TRBJ1-1; 8 bases agree with TRBD1. V was pared by 7 bases and J by 4 bases, with 5 bases of the junction left unmatched. The CDR3 has 12 amino acids. The germline gives CDR1 SQVTM, CDR2 ANQGSEA. The CDR3 spells CSGGQGSTEAFF. The CDR3 DNA sequence: TGCAGCGGCGGACAGGGAAGCACTGAAGCTTTCTTT.

This clonotype was found a few times. This chain joins TRBV9 and TRBJ2-2; a possible D gene is TRBD2 (6 bases). V gave up 4 bases and J gave up 1 base, with 17 bases separating them. CDR1 and CDR2 (germline): SGDLS, YYNGEE. The CDR3 is made up of 17 amino acids. CDR3 DNA: TGTGCCAGCAGCCCGGAGGGCAGGTTGCTGAACACCGGGGAGCTGTTTTTT. The encoded protein is CASSPEGRLLNTGELFF.

The chain uses TRBV7-2 and TRBJ1-2, with D maybe TRBD1 (6 bases). Germline-derived CDR1 and CDR2 are SGHTA and FQGNSA. The CDR3 covers 15 residues. Deletions cut 3 bases from V and 4 bases from J, with 15 bases between. CDR3 DNA sequence: TGTGCCAGCAGCTTCCCGACGACAGGCAGCTATGGCTACACCTTC. This sequence encodes CASSFPTTGSYGYTF.

This clonotype has just a few counts. This chain uses TRBV19 with TRBJ1-4; D may be TRBD1 (5 bases). Per germline, CDR1 LNHDA and CDR2 SQIVND (reference sequence). The length of the CDR3 is 14 residues. Trimming stripped 6 bases from V and 8 bases from J, with 16 bases between. The DNA of the CDR3 is TGTGCCAGTAGCCGCGGGCCAGGGAACGAAAAACTGTTTTTT. Translated, it gives CASSRGPGNEKLFF.

The genes are TRBV7-2 and TRBJ1-2; D not resolved. Trimming left V 5 bases short and J 6 bases short, with 13 bases between. The CDR3 has 13 residues. Germline values: CDR1 SGHTA, CDR2 FQGNSA. In nucleotides, the CDR3 is TGTGCCAGCAGCCTTGACGTATCTAATGGCTACACCTTC. This translates into CASSLDVSNGYTF. The full variable domain, its missing parts supplied by reference TRBV7-2 and TRBJ1-2, is GAGVSQSPSNKVTEKGKDVELRCDPISGHTALYWYRQSLGQGLEFLIYFQGNSAPDKSGLPSDRFSAERTGGSVSTLTIQRTQQEDSAVYLCASSLDVSNGYTFGSGTRLTVV.

The chain employs TRBV11-3 and TRBJ2-2, with unresolved D. CDR3 size: 12 residues. V lost 5 bases to trimming and J lost 7 bases, with 8 bases between them. Germline CDR1 is SGHNT and CDR2 is YENEEA. The CDR3 bases are TGTGCCAGCAGCCGTCGGGTCGGGGAGCTGTTTTTT. Translation gives CASSRRVGELFF.

The V and J genes are TRBV30 and TRBJ2-7, with 7 bases fitting TRBD2. Unmatched junction bases numbered 7, after V lost 2 bases and J lost 3 bases. The CDR3 totals 14 residues. Per germline, CDR1 GTSNPN and CDR2 SVGIG (reference sequence). For the CDR3, the DNA is TGTGCCTGGAGTCGGGGGGACGGCTTCTACGAGCAGTACTTC. Translated, it gives CAWSRGDGFYEQYF.

The J gene is TRBJ1-2, the V gene TRBV6-5; D unclear. V was shortened by 2 bases and J by 8 bases, with 15 bases between the two germline ends. CDR1 is MNHEY, CDR2 SVGAGI, per germline. This CDR3 has 14 amino acids. The CDR3 nucleotides read TGTGCCAGCAGTTACGTCCGGGAGAGGAGCGGCTACACCTTC. Translation: CASSYVRERSGYTF.

This chain uses TRBV6-1 with TRBJ2-3, with a possible D match to TRBD2 (6 bases). The CDR3 has 16 amino acids. The V end was cut by 4 bases, the J end by 3 bases, with 17 bases between. CDR1 is MNHNS and CDR2 is SASEGT in the germline V gene. The CDR3 protein is CASSGGPGGNTDTQYF. CDR3 in DNA: TGTGCCAGCAGTGGGGGACCTGGGGGGAATACAGATACGCAGTATTTT.